This TCR beta chain was captured by sequencing in a study of blood T cell repertoires in COVID-19 (TCRdb year 2020). Background for the entire study: The collaborator samples originated in the United States, Italy and Spain and spanned the acute and convalescent phases of COVID-19. A freely available public database, intended as a resource for researchers studying the immune response to SARS-CoV-2, is where the repertoires were released. Where HLA class I and class II types were available, the types were taken from metadata supplied by the sample provider, not from assay-based typing. Samples were obtained from the ongoing ImmuneRACE study (first 160 participants) and from over 1,000 subjects provided by 6 global collaborators. The prospective study material was composed of cDNA or gDNA derived from T cells, B-cell-depleted T cells, or PBMCs. Nearly every sample came with metadata listing a de-identified subject ID, COVID-19 status, age in years and sex. Subjects who had been exposed to COVID-19, were actively infected with it, or had recovered from it provided the deeply sampled blood TCRbeta repertoires that made up the dataset.

CDR1 and CDR2 (SGHAT, FQNNGV) derive from the germline V gene. A distance of 15 bases separates the germline ends of V and J, which lose 3 bases and 6 bases respectively. The CDR3 starts with the cysteine, ends with the phenylalanine, and has 14 residues. Solely the CDR3 DNA is kept, with 42 bases framed from the first base. Summary of the overall study and its limitations: The quantity of clinical and demographic metadata differed by source and by participant and was supplied without curation.

Collaborating institutions collected whole blood in K2EDTA tubes following their own protocols. For TCRbeta analysis, collaborator samples were shipped as frozen whole blood, as isolated PBMCs, or as DNA extracted from either sample type. Turning to this clone: Which antigen it targets is not known. Base qualities are not at hand, and no much larger clone is one base apart.

TCRbeta CDR3 regions were amplified from genomic DNA using the immunoSEQ Assay, a bias-controlled multiplex PCR. The published analysis was carried out like this. The number of nucleated cells in each sample was estimated from the amplification of reference gene primers within the assay. To quantify the absolute abundance of each unique TCRbeta CDR3 rearrangement, sequence reads were collapsed and filtered. For each sample, productive Simpson clonality was calculated as the square root of Simpson's diversity index across productive rearrangements. Not all clones reach the TCRdb copy of this immuneACCESS table, which keeps in-frame sequences only. Checked studies attribute under half of the gap to unresolved V genes and leave the rest unexplained. The DNA was the basis for D and trimming; V, J and clone size are from that table. This sample gives about 170,000 clones in total; about 85% of them show up just once. The top ten clones comprise 5.5% to 8.5% of the sample.

The origin of this receptor is a woman over 75 in a cohort sampled during active or convalescent COVID-19. Sequenced sample: peripheral blood. The rearrangement combines TRBV11-2 with TRBJ2-7, and the D gene may be TRBD1, 5 bases matching. DNA sequence: TGTGCCAGCAGCTTTCAGATAGGGGTTTTCGAGCAGTACTTC. The resulting protein is CASSFQIGVFEQYF.